This T cell receptor beta chain is from a study of T cells in Graves' hyperthyroidism and ophthalmopathy. Points from the study as a whole: Most thyroid-expanded clonotypes above 0.001 were also found in blood.

Trimming took 5 bases from V and 6 from J; bases not matched to a gene: 10. Germline assignment: CDR1 LGHDT and CDR2 YNNKEL (reference sequence). This CDR3 is built from 15 residues. Disease duration was under 3 months in the ophthalmopathy patients, who also had a Clinical Activity Score of at least 3 and a NOSPECS grade of at least 4. Clinical symptoms, serum thyroxine, TRAb, thyroid ultrasound and orbital computed tomography informed diagnoses. Template material for amplifying TCR beta CDR3 regions consisted of RNA transcripts. During a first-round RT-PCR of the TCR CDR3, the HTBI primer set was used. TCRdb reprocessed the multiplex PCR reads with MiXCR, giving one entry per CDR3 protein. The sample shows about 380,000 distinct CDR3 sequences, roughly 14% of them seen only once. This clonotype was recorded at least ten times. Its antigen remains unidentified.

The receptor's source is a young woman with Graves' ophthalmopathy. The V and J genes are TRBV3-1 and TRBJ1-2, with TRBD1 matching over 9 bases. Sequencing input: blood. The DNA for the CDR3 is TGTGCCAGCAGCGACATCGGACAGGGGAGGGATGGCTACACCTTC. It translates to CASSDIGQGRDGYTF.